The 15 T cell receptor beta chains reported below all come from one sample, sequenced in a study of cytomegalovirus exposure and HLA in healthy donors. PCR was performed using 60 Vbeta and 13 Jbeta primers. The method was immunoSEQ multiplex PCR; TCRdb's version includes in-frame clones alone and lacks a portion of them. The sample gives roughly 120,000 clones, around 78% of which show up once; 3.6% is in the top ten. Sequenced: PBMCs. These receptors all stem from a middle-aged man in good health and CMV-seronegative.

The genes are TRBV5-1 and TRBJ2-7; D ambiguous. The CDR3 contains 14 residues. Germline-derived CDR1 and CDR2 are SGHRS and YFSETQ. Deletions cut 1 base from V and 0 bases from J, with 8 bases between. The CDR3 nucleotides are TGCGCCAGCAGCTTGAACAGAATCTCCTACGAGCAGTACTTC. This encodes CASSLNRISYEQYF.

Remarks on this clone: An end of the junction does not agree with germline; a read error may underlie this. The chain links TRBV18 to TRBJ2-1; TRBD1 is a possible D gene (6 bases). This CDR3 comprises 14 residues. CDR1 is KGHSH and CDR2 is LQKENI in the germline V gene. Written as DNA, the CDR3 is TGTGCCAGCTCACCACAGACAGGATCGGGTTCATCGGTCTTC. This gives the protein CASSPQTGSGSSVF.

This chain links TRBV6-5 with TRBJ1-3; possible D gene TRBD1, 5 bases. Germline assignment: CDR1 MNHEY and CDR2 SVGAGI. V was cut by 4 bases and J by 1 base, with 8 bases left in between. This CDR3 is built from 14 residues. CDR3 in amino acids: CASSSGTSGNTIYF. CDR3 nucleotide sequence: TGTGCCAGCAGTTCGGGGACTTCTGGAAACACCATATATTTT.

V gene TRBV7-2 combines with J gene TRBJ2-7, with TRBD2 matching over 9 bases. The CDR3 has 16 amino acids. Germline trimming cut 5 bases from V and 4 bases from J; bases unmatched to any gene: 12. Looked up from germline, CDR1 is SGHTA and CDR2 is FQGNSA. Here the CDR3 DNA reads TGTGCCAGCAGCCCGTTTGGCGGGGGGGGAATGTACGAGCAGTACTTC. Amino acids: CASSPFGGGGMYEQYF.

The chain recombines TRBV7-2 with TRBJ2-1; 7 nucleotides line up with TRBD2. This CDR3 is built from 15 residues. J lost 4 bases, V lost 5 bases, and 8 bases had no gene match. CDR1 and CDR2 from the germline V gene are SGHTA and FQGNSA. Here the CDR3 reads CASSVGGETYNEQFF. CDR3 nucleotide sequence: TGTGCCAGCAGCGTGGGGGGGGAAACGTACAATGAGCAGTTCTTC.

This chain joins TRBV5-4 and TRBJ2-7, with a tentative D call TRBD2 (5 bases). From germline, CDR1 is SGHNT and CDR2 YYREEE (reference sequence). Trimming removed 3 bases from V and 2 bases from J, with 9 bases in between. CDR3 size: 13 residues. The CDR3 region has the DNA TGTGCCAGCAGCTCCCCTAGCACCTACGAGCAGTACTTC. Encoded protein: CASSSPSTYEQYF.

Written as DNA, the CDR3 is TGTGCCAGCAGCTTAGTGTTAACTCCAGAGACCCAGTACTTC. Its protein product is CASSLVLTPETQYF. The chain employs TRBV7-9 and TRBJ2-5; D gene ambiguous. Germline loops: CDR1 SEHNR, CDR2 FQNEAQ (reference sequence). The CDR3 consists of 14 residues. V lost 1 base and J 4 bases, leaving 10 bases between the germline ends.

This clone came up once. The V and J genes are TRBV7-2 and TRBJ2-7, with 15 positions matching TRBD2. V shed 2 bases, J shed 2 bases, and the junction held 4 bases outside the gene matches. The germline gives CDR1 SGHTA, CDR2 FQGNSA. The CDR3 spans 17 residues. The CDR3 sequence: CASSLRGLAGGTYEQYF. The CDR3 DNA reads TGTGCCAGCAGCTTAAGGGGACTAGCGGGGGGAACCTACGAGCAGTACTTC.

In this sample, this clone turned up once. At one end, the junction sequence differs from germline, possibly due to a read error. Other nucleotide sequences in the sample specify the same CDR3. The rearrangement joins TRBV6-5 to TRBJ2-1; D is uncertain. The CDR3 runs to 13 residues. The V gene's germline CDR1 is MNHEY and CDR2 SVGAGI. CDR3 amino acids: CASSYSAARGQFF. CDR3 coding DNA: TGTGCCAGTAGTTACTCGGCGGCCCGTGGGCAGTTCTTC.

V gene TRBV29-1 combines with J gene TRBJ1-2; maybe TRBD1 (6 bases). The CDR3 is 12 residues long. Germline loops: CDR1 SQVTM, CDR2 ANQGSEA. Trimming pared 1 base from V and 6 bases from J, leaving 9 bases between. CDR3 sequence: CSVEGKGDGYTF. The CDR3 DNA reads as TGCAGCGTTGAAGGGAAGGGGGATGGCTACACCTTC.

The J gene is TRBJ1-3, the V gene TRBV9, with D uncertain. This CDR3 is built from 15 residues. Germline CDR1 is SGDLS and CDR2 is YYNGEE. Trimming removed 0 bases at V and 0 bases at J, with 7 bases between. Written as DNA, the CDR3 is TGTGCCAGCAGCGTAGGTGGGAGCTCTGGAAACACCATATATTTT. Translated: CASSVGGSSGNTIYF.

The chain has TRBV19 and TRBJ2-3, with D perhaps matching TRBD1 (5 bases). The CDR3 contains 13 residues. Trimming left V 6 bases short and J 2 bases short, with 9 bases between. Germline loops: CDR1 LNHDA, CDR2 SQIVND (reference sequence). The CDR3 is CASRGLVTDTQYF. The CDR3 bases are TGTGCCAGTAGGGGGCTGGTCACAGATACGCAGTATTTT.

The gene calls are TRBV15 and TRBJ1-4; possibly TRBD1 for D (6 bases). The CDR3 has 15 amino acids. Germline V gene sequence: CDR1 LNHNV, CDR2 YYDKDF (reference sequence). The V end lost 8 bases, the J end lost 0 bases, and 13 bases lay between the germline ends. CDR3 coding DNA: TGTGCCACCTGGAAGGGGGATGCAACTAATGAAAAACTGTTTTTT. Protein product: CATWKGDATNEKLFF.

Here the CDR3 DNA reads TGCGCCAGCCAGCTTGTCGGACAAGAAGGGACCCAGTACTTC. Encoded protein: CASQLVGQEGTQYF. The J gene is TRBJ2-5, the V gene TRBV5-1, with D possibly TRBD1 on 5 matching bases. The V gene lost 7 bases and the J gene lost 7 bases, with 20 bases spanning the gap. The CDR3 spans 14 residues. Per the germline V gene, CDR1 is SGHRS and CDR2 is YFSETQ.

A few counts support this clone. The genes are TRBV4-3 and TRBJ1-4; TRBD1 is a possible D gene (5 bases). Trimming cost V 3 bases and J 7 bases, with 15 bases left between them. CDR1 and CDR2 (germline): LGHNA, YSLEER. The CDR3 is made up of 15 amino acids. The CDR3 coding sequence is TGCGCCAGCAGCCAGATCCGGGGGGGTTCTGAAAAACTGTTTTTT. Amino acids: CASSQIRGGSEKLFF.